A selection of T cell receptor beta chains follows, all from one sample in a study of blood T cell repertoires in COVID-19. Some clones are missing from TCRdb's copy, which holds only in-frame ones; the method was immunoSEQ multiplex PCR. The sample carries roughly 40,000 clones, around 91% recorded once. The sequenced sample consisted of peripheral blood. These receptors all stem from a man in his forties or fifties with active COVID-19. Both conserved end residues are part of each CDR3. The D gene is left open where the match is weak. The size of a clone is reported for some rows only, either as once, few or many, or as a class for expanded clones.

V gene,clone size,J gene,D gene,CDR3 length,CDR3 protein,CDR3 DNA
TRBV7-2,.,TRBJ1-4,.,16,CASSPLIGATNEKLFF,TGTGCCAGCAGCCCCCTCATAGGGGCAACTAATGAAAAACTGTTTTTT
TRBV10-1,.,TRBJ2-3,TRBD2,16,CASSESLAGSTDTQYF,TGCGCCAGCAGTGAGTCTTTAGCGGGAAGCACAGATACGCAGTATTTT
TRBV15,.,TRBJ2-1,TRBD2,16,CATSRDPTSGGNEQFF,TGTGCCACCAGCAGAGATCCAACTAGCGGGGGGAATGAGCAGTTCTTC
TRBV7-9,.,TRBJ2-4,TRBD2,17,CASSALLAATVGGIQYF,TGTGCCAGCAGCGCCTTACTAGCGGCCACCGTCGGGGGCATTCAGTACTTC
TRBV19,.,TRBJ2-2,.,15,CASSISRVSTGELFF,TGTGCCAGTAGTATAAGCAGGGTGAGCACCGGGGAGCTGTTTTTT
TRBV19,.,TRBJ1-1,.,14,CASGRQAPNTEAFF,TGTGCCAGTGGCAGACAGGCGCCGAACACTGAAGCTTTCTTT
TRBV2,few,TRBJ1-4,TRBD1,15,CASSSGTGGYEKLFF,TGTGCCAGCAGTTCCGGGACAGGGGGTTATGAAAAACTGTTTTTT
TRBV5-6,.,TRBJ2-3,.,13,CASMRSHADTQYF,TGTGCCAGCATGCGGAGCCACGCAGATACGCAGTATTTT
TRBV6-1,.,TRBJ2-5,TRBD2,15,CASSEGWEGQETQYF,TGTGCCAGCAGTGAAGGGTGGGAGGGCCAAGAGACCCAGTACTTC
TRBV20-1,.,TRBJ1-2,TRBD1,14,CSASSQGRDYGYTF,TGCAGTGCTAGTTCACAGGGGAGAGACTATGGCTACACCTTC
TRBV11-2,.,TRBJ1-1,.,12,CASSSYRAEAFF,TGTGCCAGCAGCTCCTACAGGGCTGAAGCTTTCTTT
TRBV28,.,TRBJ2-5,TRBD2,14,CASSPSGNRETQYF,TGTGCCAGCAGTCCTAGCGGGAATCGAGAGACCCAGTACTTC
TRBV6-5,.,TRBJ1-2,.,13,CASRNSINYGYTF,TGTGCCAGCAGGAACAGTATCAACTATGGCTACACCTTC
TRBV29-1,once,TRBJ1-5,TRBD1,16,CSVHTGESRSNQPQHF,TGCAGCGTGCATACAGGGGAATCCCGGAGCAATCAGCCCCAGCATTTT
TRBV19,.,TRBJ1-2,.,15,CASSRQERQSYGYTF,TGTGCCAGTAGTCGGCAGGAACGACAGAGCTATGGCTACACCTTC
TRBV28,.,TRBJ2-1,TRBD2,15,CASSIPGLVYNEQFF,TGTGCCAGCAGTATTCCGGGACTAGTTTATAATGAGCAGTTCTTC
TRBV2,.,TRBJ2-1,.,12,CASGSGFNEQFF,TGTGCCAGCGGCTCAGGGTTCAATGAGCAGTTCTTC
TRBV7-9,.,TRBJ2-7,TRBD1,16,CASSPNRPTGGWVQYF,TGTGCCAGCAGCCCAAACCGCCCGACAGGGGGCTGGGTGCAGTACTTC
TRBV7-2,.,TRBJ2-1,TRBD2,16,CASSRTSGRMYNEQFF,TGTGCCAGCAGCCGTACTAGCGGACGTATGTACAATGAGCAGTTCTTC
TRBV5-1,.,TRBJ1-1,TRBD1,13,CASRGTGGTEAFF,TGCGCCAGCAGGGGGACAGGGGGCACTGAAGCTTTCTTT
TRBV28,.,TRBJ1-2,.,14,CASTPRGRGYGYTF,TGTGCCAGCACCCCCCGGGGGAGAGGCTATGGCTACACCTTC
TRBV29-1,once,TRBJ2-7,TRBD2,13,CSVASAGGNEQYF,TGCAGCGTTGCCTCAGCGGGAGGAAACGAGCAGTACTTC
TRBV19,.,TRBJ1-4,.,13,CASSTVFNEKLFF,TGTGCCAGTAGTACCGTATTTAATGAAAAACTGTTTTTT
TRBV28,few,TRBJ2-2,TRBD1,16,CASSSGTGIGTGELFF,TGTGCCAGCAGTTCAGGGACAGGGATAGGCACCGGGGAGCTGTTTTTT
TRBV30,.,TRBJ1-1,.,15,CAWSVAGHMNTEAFF,TGTGCCTGGAGTGTAGCAGGGCACATGAACACTGAAGCTTTCTTT
TRBV7-4,.,TRBJ1-2,.,14,CASSFWRFDWGYTF,TGTGCCAGCAGCTTTTGGAGGTTCGATTGGGGCTACACCTTC
TRBV29-1,.,TRBJ1-2,.,12,CSVVTANYGYTF,TGCAGCGTAGTGACAGCTAACTATGGCTACACCTTC
TRBV28,.,TRBJ2-5,TRBD1,12,CASSHRGNTQYF,TGTGCCAGCAGCCACAGGGGAAACACCCAGTACTTC
TRBV21-1,.,TRBJ1-5,.,14,CASSKGQGNQPQHF,TGTGCCAGCAGCAAAGGACAGGGGAATCAGCCCCAGCATTTT
TRBV30,once,TRBJ2-3,TRBD1,14,CAWAGTGVPDTQYF,TGTGCCTGGGCCGGGACAGGGGTACCGGATACGCAGTATTTT
TRBV7-2,.,TRBJ2-1,.,13,CASSSTLYNEQFF,TGTGCCAGCAGCTCGACTCTTTACAATGAGCAGTTCTTC
TRBV2,.,TRBJ1-1,.,13,CASSGTANTEAFF,TGTGCCAGCAGTGGCACAGCGAACACTGAAGCTTTCTTT
TRBV11-3,.,TRBJ2-1,TRBD2,15,CASSARTSGYNEQFF,TGTGCCAGCAGCGCCCGGACTAGCGGTTACAATGAGCAGTTCTTC
TRBV28,.,TRBJ2-7,TRBD1,14,CASRPTGSSYEQYF,TGTGCCAGCAGACCGACAGGGAGCTCCTACGAGCAGTACTTC
TRBV18,.,TRBJ1-3,TRBD1,15,CASSPLGTDGNTIYF,TGTGCCAGCTCACCACTCGGGACAGATGGAAACACCATATATTTT
TRBV11-2,.,TRBJ2-1,TRBD2,12,CASSQAVAGEFF,TGTGCCAGCAGCCAGGCGGTAGCGGGAGAGTTCTTC
TRBV7-9,.,TRBJ1-1,.,13,CASSLEQNTEAFF,TGTGCCAGCAGCTTAGAACAGAACACTGAAGCTTTCTTT
TRBV5-5,.,TRBJ2-3,TRBD1,14,CASSMDRGQDTQYF,TGTGCCAGCAGTATGGACAGGGGGCAAGATACGCAGTATTTT
TRBV18,.,TRBJ1-1,.,13,CASSPDLRTEAFF,TGTGCCAGCTCACCAGATTTGCGGACTGAAGCTTTCTTT
TRBV28,few,TRBJ2-7,TRBD2,18,CASSIIGGASGKNYEQYF,TGTGCCAGCAGTATAATTGGCGGGGCTAGCGGGAAGAACTACGAGCAGTACTTC
TRBV2,.,TRBJ2-1,.,15,CASTNRQVSNNEQFF,TGTGCCAGCACCAACCGACAGGTATCCAACAATGAGCAGTTCTTC
TRBV3-1/TRBV3-2,.,TRBJ2-7,TRBD2,14,CASSLRTSGGEQYF,TGTGCCAGCAGCCTGAGGACTAGCGGGGGCGAGCAGTACTTC
TRBV11-2,.,TRBJ1-2,.,11,CASSFRDGYTF,TGTGCCAGCAGCTTCAGGGATGGCTACACCTTC
TRBV10-3,.,TRBJ1-1,TRBD1,14,CAIRRDRGLTEAFF,TGTGCCATCAGGAGGGACAGGGGATTAACTGAAGCTTTCTTT
TRBV25-1,.,TRBJ1-2,TRBD1,16,CASSENAGGLLNGYTF,TGTGCCAGCAGTGAAAATGCAGGGGGCCTCCTGAATGGCTACACCTTC
TRBV28,.,TRBJ2-7,TRBD1,15,CASSSPGTGFYEQYF,TGTGCCAGCAGTTCTCCCGGGACAGGGTTCTACGAGCAGTACTTC
TRBV28,few,TRBJ1-1,TRBD1,15,CAIGMGGDRGTEAFF,TGTGCCATCGGGATGGGAGGGGACAGGGGCACTGAAGCTTTCTTT
TRBV30,.,TRBJ2-5,.,12,CAWSLSVETQYF,TGTGCCTGGAGCCTCTCGGTAGAGACCCAGTACTTC
TRBV24-1,.,TRBJ1-2,.,16,CATSDPFAGGAYGYTF,TGTGCCACCAGTGACCCTTTTGCCGGGGGTGCCTATGGCTACACCTTC
TRBV7-3,once,TRBJ2-1,TRBD2,17,CASSSPALGGGYNEQFF,TGTGCCAGCAGCTCGCCCGCCTTGGGCGGGGGGTACAATGAGCAGTTCTTC
TRBV5-6,few,TRBJ1-5,.,14,CASSLQWGEQPQHF,TGTGCCAGCAGCTTGCAATGGGGAGAGCAGCCCCAGCATTTT
TRBV5-1,.,TRBJ2-1,TRBD1,15,CASSIGTGNRNEQFF,TGCGCCAGCAGTATCGGGACAGGGAATAGAAATGAGCAGTTCTTC